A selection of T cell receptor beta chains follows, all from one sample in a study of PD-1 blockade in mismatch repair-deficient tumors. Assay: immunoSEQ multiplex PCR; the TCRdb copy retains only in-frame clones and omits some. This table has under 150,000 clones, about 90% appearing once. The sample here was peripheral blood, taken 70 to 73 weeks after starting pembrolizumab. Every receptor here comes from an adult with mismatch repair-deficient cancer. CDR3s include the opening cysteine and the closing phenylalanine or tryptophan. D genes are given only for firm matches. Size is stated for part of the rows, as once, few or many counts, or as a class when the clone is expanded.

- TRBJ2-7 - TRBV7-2 CASSLEAGNSYEQYF TGTGCCAGCAGCTTAGAGGCAGGGAACTCCTACGAGCAGTACTTC
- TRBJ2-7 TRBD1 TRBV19 CASSTTGETLYF TGTGCCAGTAGTACGACAGGGGAGACCCTGTACTTC
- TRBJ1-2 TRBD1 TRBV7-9 CASSPQTGGVFYGYTF TGTGCCAGCAGCCCACAAACAGGGGGCGTTTTCTATGGCTACACCTTC
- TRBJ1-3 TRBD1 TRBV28 CASSLTPRQGAQHSGNTIYF TGTGCCAGCAGTTTAACCCCCCGACAGGGGGCACAACACTCTGGAAACACCATATATTTT
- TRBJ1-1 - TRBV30 CAWSSMWGTEAFF TGTGCCTGGAGTTCCATGTGGGGGACTGAAGCTTTCTTT
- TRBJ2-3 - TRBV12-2 CASRLAETSGRGTDTQYF TGTGCAAGTCGCCTCGCCGAGACTAGCGGGAGAGGAACAGATACGCAGTATTTT
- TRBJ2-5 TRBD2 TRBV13 CASSLGPSGLQETQYF TGTGCCAGCAGCTTGGGGCCTAGCGGCCTCCAAGAGACCCAGTACTTC
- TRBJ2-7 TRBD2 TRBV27 CASSPVRLAGPYEQYF TGTGCCAGCAGTCCCGTCCGACTAGCGGGCCCCTACGAGCAGTACTTC
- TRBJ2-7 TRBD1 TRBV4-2 CASSQRGQGAYEQYF TGTGCCAGCAGCCAGAGGGGACAGGGGGCTTACGAGCAGTACTTC
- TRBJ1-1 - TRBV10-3 CAISDRALNTEAFF TGTGCCATCAGTGACCGGGCCTTGAACACTGAAGCTTTCTTT
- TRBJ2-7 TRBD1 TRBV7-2 CASSAYTGTGVGYEQYF TGTGCCAGCAGCGCGTATACCGGGACAGGGGTTGGTTACGAGCAGTACTTC
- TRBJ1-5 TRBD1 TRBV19 CASSIDRAGGWQPQHF TGTGCCAGTAGTATAGACCGGGCAGGGGGTTGGCAGCCCCAGCATTTT
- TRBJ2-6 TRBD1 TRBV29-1 CSVEVKEQGLTGANVLTF TGCAGCGTTGAAGTCAAAGAACAGGGGTTGACTGGGGCCAACGTCCTGACTTTC
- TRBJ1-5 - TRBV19 CASTPGWMSNQPQHF TGTGCCAGTACCCCAGGATGGATGAGCAATCAGCCCCAGCATTTT
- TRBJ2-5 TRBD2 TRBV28 CASSFGLAGGQETQYF TGTGCCAGCAGTTTCGGCCTAGCGGGAGGCCAAGAGACCCAGTACTTC
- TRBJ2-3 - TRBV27 CASSLSPGATDTQYF TGTGCCAGCAGTTTATCCCCGGGAGCCACAGATACGCAGTATTTT
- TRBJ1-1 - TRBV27 CASSSNRNTEAFF TGTGCCAGCAGTTCTAACAGGAACACTGAAGCTTTCTTT
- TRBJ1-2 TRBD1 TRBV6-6 CASSRGQLGRDGYTF TGTGCCAGCAGCCGGGGACAGTTGGGTCGTGATGGCTACACCTTC
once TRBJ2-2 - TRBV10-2 CASSEGRAGGELFF TGCGCCAGCAGTGAGGGCAGAGCAGGCGGGGAGCTGTTTTTT
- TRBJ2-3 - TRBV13 CASSFPQTGRGTDTQYF TGTGCCAGCAGCTTTCCCCAAACAGGTCGGGGCACAGATACGCAGTATTTT
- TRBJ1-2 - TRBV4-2 CASSLRGGYTF TGTGCCAGCAGCTTACGGGGAGGCTACACCTTC
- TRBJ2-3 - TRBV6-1 CASKDGPTDTQYF TGTGCCAGCAAGGACGGACCCACAGATACGCAGTATTTT
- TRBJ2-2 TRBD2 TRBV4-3 CASSQEDVPVAGHTGELFF TGCGCCAGCAGCCAAGAAGACGTCCCGGTAGCGGGACACACCGGGGAGCTGTTTTTT
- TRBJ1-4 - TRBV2 CASSDSGGGIEKLFF TGTGCCAGCAGTGATTCGGGGGGAGGGATTGAAAAACTGTTTTTT
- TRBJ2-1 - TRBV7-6 CASSPGREQFF TGTGCCAGCAGCCCTGGCAGGGAGCAGTTCTTC
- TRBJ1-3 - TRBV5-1 CASSLGTGSGNTIYF TGCGCCAGCAGCTTGGGGACCGGCTCTGGAAACACCATATATTTT
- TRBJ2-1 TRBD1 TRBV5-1 CATNERTGGINEQFF TGCGCCACAAACGAACGCACAGGGGGCATAAATGAGCAGTTCTTC
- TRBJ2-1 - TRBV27 CASSYISQASSYNEQFF TGTGCCAGCAGTTATATTTCACAGGCATCCTCCTACAATGAGCAGTTCTTC
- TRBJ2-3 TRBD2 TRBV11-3 CASSFEGGTDTQYF TGTGCCAGCAGCTTCGAGGGAGGGACAGATACGCAGTATTTT
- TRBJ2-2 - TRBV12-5 CASGPGRDNTGELFF TGTGCTAGTGGCCCAGGACGGGATAACACCGGGGAGCTGTTTTTT
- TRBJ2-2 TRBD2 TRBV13 CASSSSPGLAGAGELFF TGTGCCAGCAGCTCCTCGCCGGGACTAGCGGGAGCCGGGGAGCTGTTTTTT
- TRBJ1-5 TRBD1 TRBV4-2 CASSLGQGGHGRNQPQHF TGTGCCAGCAGCCTAGGACAGGGCGGTCACGGGCGCAATCAGCCCCAGCATTTT
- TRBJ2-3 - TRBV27 CASSPTSTDTQYF TGTGCCAGCAGTCCGACTAGCACAGATACGCAGTATTTT
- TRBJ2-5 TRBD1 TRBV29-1 CSVGTREGAGETQYF TGCAGCGTTGGTACTCGAGAGGGGGCAGGAGAGACCCAGTACTTC
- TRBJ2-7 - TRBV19 CASSIAVAGTVAYEQYF TGTGCCAGTAGTATAGCTGTGGCCGGGACGGTAGCCTACGAGCAGTACTTC
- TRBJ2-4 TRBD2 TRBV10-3 CAISLHRLAEDPLAKNIQYF TGTGCCATCAGTCTACATAGACTAGCGGAGGACCCTCTAGCCAAAAACATTCAGTACTTC
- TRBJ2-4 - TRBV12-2 CASRLARRQLAKNIQYF TGTGCAAGTCGCTTAGCTCGCAGACAGTTAGCCAAAAACATTCAGTACTTC
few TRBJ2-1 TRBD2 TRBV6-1 CASTRLAGTNEQFF TGTGCCAGCACTCGACTAGCGGGAACAAATGAGCAGTTCTTC
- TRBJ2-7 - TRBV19 CASSTATGTSYEQYF TGTGCCAGTAGTACCGCGACAGGGACTTCCTACGAGCAGTACTTC
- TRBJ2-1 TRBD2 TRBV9 CASSVDYGREGPNEQFF TGTGCCAGCAGCGTAGATTACGGGCGGGAGGGCCCTAATGAGCAGTTCTTC
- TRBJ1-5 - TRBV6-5 CASSYSWGQNQPQHF TGTGCCAGCAGTTACTCATGGGGGCAGAATCAGCCCCAGCATTTT
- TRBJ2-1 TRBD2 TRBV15 CATSGGGSYYNEQFF TGTGCCACCAGCGGGGGGGGAAGTTACTACAATGAGCAGTTCTTC
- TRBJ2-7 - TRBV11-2 CASSLVSGAEQYF TGTGCCAGCAGCTTAGTGTCGGGGGCCGAGCAGTACTTC
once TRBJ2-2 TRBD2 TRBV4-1 CASSPRAGVNTGELFF TGCGCCAGCAGCCCACGGGCGGGAGTGAACACCGGGGAGCTGTTTTTT
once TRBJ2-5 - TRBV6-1 CASSEAQRGSETQYF TGTGCCAGCAGTGAAGCGCAGAGGGGGTCAGAGACCCAGTACTTC
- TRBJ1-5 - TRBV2 CASNSGAFYSNQPQHF TGTGCCAGCAATTCAGGGGCATTCTATAGCAATCAGCCCCAGCATTTT
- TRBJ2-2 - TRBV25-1 CASSPFREVGELFF TGTGCCAGCAGTCCATTTAGGGAGGTCGGGGAGCTGTTTTTT
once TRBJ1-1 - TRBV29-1 CSVVHREGTEAFF TGCAGCGTTGTCCACAGGGAAGGGACTGAAGCTTTCTTT
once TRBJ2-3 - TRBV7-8 CASSLGTGGSTDTQYF TGTGCCAGCAGCTTAGGGACGGGCGGGAGCACAGATACGCAGTATTTT
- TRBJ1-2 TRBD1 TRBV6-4 CASSQKGTEGYGYTF TGTGCCAGCAGTCAAAAAGGGACAGAGGGCTATGGCTACACCTTC
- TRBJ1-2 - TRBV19 CASIGHYGYTF TGTGCCAGTATTGGCCACTATGGCTACACCTTC